This TCR beta chain was retrieved from a study of regulatory T cells in long-lasting Graves disease. This CDR3 spans 15 amino acids. CDR1 is SGHRS and CDR2 is YFSETQ in the germline V gene. Trimming removed 1 base from V and 6 bases from J, with 17 bases in between. To make TCR beta libraries, researchers used iRepertoire HTBI primers and Arm-PCR of CDR3 regions. TCRdb fed the multiplex PCR reads into MiXCR, producing one record per CDR3 protein. Here the sample spans fewer than 400,000 distinct CDR3 sequences, 20% being singletons. As for time point: persistent/refractory GD, antithyroid drugs over 5 years with positive TRAb. The authors made the TCR library using RNA they extracted from PBMCs. This clonotype was counted between two and nine times. Antigen: not known. Study-wide findings and caveats: TCR diversity was lower in persistent Graves' patients (versus newly diagnosed ones). Persistent cases favored TRBV28, TRBJ1-2 and TRBJ2-5.

This sequence was found in a female donor with Graves disease. V and J are TRBV5-1 and TRBJ2-7; D may be TRBD2 (5 bases). The sample was peripheral blood mononuclear cells (PBMCs), taken when the disease was refractory, from a patient treated with antithyroid drugs. DNA for the CDR3: TGCGCCAGCAGCTTGCTCGGGTTTGGAACTAGCGAGCAGTACTTC. Protein: CASSLLGFGTSEQYF.